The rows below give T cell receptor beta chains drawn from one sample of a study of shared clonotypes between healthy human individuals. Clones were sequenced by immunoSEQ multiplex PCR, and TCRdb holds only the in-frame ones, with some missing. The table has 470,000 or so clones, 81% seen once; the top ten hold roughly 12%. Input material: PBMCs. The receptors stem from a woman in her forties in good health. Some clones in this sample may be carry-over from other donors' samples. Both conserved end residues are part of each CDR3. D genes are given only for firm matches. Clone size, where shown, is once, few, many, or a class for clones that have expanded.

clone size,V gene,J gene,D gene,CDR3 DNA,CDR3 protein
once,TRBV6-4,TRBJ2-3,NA,TGTGCCAGCAGTGACTCTGGGACTAGCACAGATACGCAGTATTTT,CASSDSGTSTDTQYF
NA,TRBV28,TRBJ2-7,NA,TGTGCCAGCAGTCCCCCCGTGTCCTACGAGCAGTACTTC,CASSPPVSYEQYF
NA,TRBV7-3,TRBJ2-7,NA,TGTGCCAGCAGCCCCGATCCCCAGATGAAAACTAACTCCTACGAGCAGTACTTC,CASSPDPQMKTNSYEQYF
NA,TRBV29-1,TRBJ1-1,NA,TGCAGCGCTGGCGTGGGCGGGAACCCTGAAGCTTTCTTT,CSAGVGGNPEAFF
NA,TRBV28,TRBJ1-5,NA,TGTGCCAGCAGTTTATGGGGGCAGCCCCAGCATTTT,CASSLWGQPQHF
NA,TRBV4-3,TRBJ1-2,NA,TGCGCCAGCAGCCAAGGACGGGACTATGGCTACACCTTC,CASSQGRDYGYTF
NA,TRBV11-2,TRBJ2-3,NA,TGTGCCAGCAGCTTAGTGTCGTACCCAGGAGATACGCAGTATTTT,CASSLVSYPGDTQYF
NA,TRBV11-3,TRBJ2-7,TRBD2,TGTGCCAGCAGCTTACGCGGCGGGGGGCAAGACGAGCAGTACTTC,CASSLRGGGQDEQYF
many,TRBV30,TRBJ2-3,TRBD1,TGTGCCACGGACAGGGAATGGACAGATACGCAGTATTTT,CATDREWTDTQYF
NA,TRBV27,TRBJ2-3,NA,TGTGCCAGCAGTTTATTGGGCTCGAGCACAGATACGCAGTATTTT,CASSLLGSSTDTQYF
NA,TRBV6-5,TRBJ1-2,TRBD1,TGTGCCAGCAGGGGGACAGGGGGCGGCTATGGCTACACCTTC,CASRGTGGGYGYTF
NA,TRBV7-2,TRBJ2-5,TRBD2,TGTGCCAGCAGCCAGGCGCCTAGCGGGAGGGGGTACCAAGAGACCCAGTACTTC,CASSQAPSGRGYQETQYF
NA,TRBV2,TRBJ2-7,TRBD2,TGTGCCAGCCGACTAGCGGGAGACGAGCAGTACTTC,CASRLAGDEQYF
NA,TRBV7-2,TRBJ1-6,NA,TGTGCCAGCAGCACCCGCACCGGACAGAATAATTCACCCCTCCACTTT,CASSTRTGQNNSPLHF
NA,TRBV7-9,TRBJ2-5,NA,TGTGCCAGCAGCTTTGAGATCTCGGGGGAGACCCAGTACTTC,CASSFEISGETQYF
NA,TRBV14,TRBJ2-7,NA,TGTGCCAGCAGCCAAGGCTGGGGTTTCTACGAGCAGTACTTC,CASSQGWGFYEQYF
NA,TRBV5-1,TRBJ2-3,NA,TGCGCCAGCAGCTTGGCCGGACGTTGGTCGGGAGATACGCAGTATTTT,CASSLAGRWSGDTQYF
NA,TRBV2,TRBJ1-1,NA,TGTGCCAGCCTAGGATTAGGCGGGGAGAACACTGAAGCTTTCTTT,CASLGLGGENTEAFF
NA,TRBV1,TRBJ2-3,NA,TGCACCACACGGGCCCCTAGCACAGATACGCAGTATTTT,CTTRAPSTDTQYF
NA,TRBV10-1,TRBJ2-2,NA,TGCGCCAGCAGTGAGTCATGGAACACCGGGGAGCTGTTTTTT,CASSESWNTGELFF
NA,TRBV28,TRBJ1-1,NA,TGTGCCAGCAAACCGGGGGGAGTCACTGAAGCTTTCTTT,CASKPGGVTEAFF
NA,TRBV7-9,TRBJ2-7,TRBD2,TGTGCCAGCAGCCGGGGCTACAGCGGGGCCGCCTACGAGCAGTACTTC,CASSRGYSGAAYEQYF
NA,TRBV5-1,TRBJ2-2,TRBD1,TGCGCCAGCAGCTTGGCTTCTGACAGGGGACGTACCGGGGAGCTGTTTTTT,CASSLASDRGRTGELFF
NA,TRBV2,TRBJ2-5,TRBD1,TGTGCCAGCAGTCTCGACAGGGGCGGGGAGACCCAGTACTTC,CASSLDRGGETQYF
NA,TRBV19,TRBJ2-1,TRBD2,TGTGCCAGTAGTTCGGGACTAGCGGGAGTCCGGGAGCAGTTCTTC,CASSSGLAGVREQFF
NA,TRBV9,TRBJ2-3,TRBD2,TGTGCCAGCAGCGTAGAGCCTAGCGGGGGGTCTAGCACAGATACGCAGTATTTT,CASSVEPSGGSSTDTQYF
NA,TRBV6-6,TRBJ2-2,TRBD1,TGTGCCAGCACCCGGGGACAGGGGGCGGCCGGGGAGCTGTTTTTT,CASTRGQGAAGELFF
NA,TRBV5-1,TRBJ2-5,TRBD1,TGCGCCAGCAGCTCCCGGGGACAGGGTACCGAGACCCAGTACTTC,CASSSRGQGTETQYF
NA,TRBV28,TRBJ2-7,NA,TGTGCCAGCAGTACGGCTAAGCGGCTTTCAAACCCCTTCTACGAGCAGTACTTC,CASSTAKRLSNPFYEQYF
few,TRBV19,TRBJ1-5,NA,TGTGCCAGTAGTATAGTGCGGCAGGCGGTAGGACAGCCCCAGCATTTT,CASSIVRQAVGQPQHF
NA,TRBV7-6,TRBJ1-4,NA,TGTGCCAGCAGCTTGGGGGGGACGACCCGGGAAAAACTGTTTTTT,CASSLGGTTREKLFF
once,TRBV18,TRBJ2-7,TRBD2,TGTGCCAGCTCAACAGCTACTTTAGCGGGAGGAGGCTACGAGCAGTACTTC,CASSTATLAGGGYEQYF
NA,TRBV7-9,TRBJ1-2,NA,TGTGCCAGCAGCATCGGAGGGGGACTCAGCTATGGCTACACCTTC,CASSIGGGLSYGYTF
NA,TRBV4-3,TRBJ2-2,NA,TGCGCCAGCAGCCAAGTCTGGGCGGGACGAGGGCCCGGGGAGCTGTTTTTT,CASSQVWAGRGPGELFF